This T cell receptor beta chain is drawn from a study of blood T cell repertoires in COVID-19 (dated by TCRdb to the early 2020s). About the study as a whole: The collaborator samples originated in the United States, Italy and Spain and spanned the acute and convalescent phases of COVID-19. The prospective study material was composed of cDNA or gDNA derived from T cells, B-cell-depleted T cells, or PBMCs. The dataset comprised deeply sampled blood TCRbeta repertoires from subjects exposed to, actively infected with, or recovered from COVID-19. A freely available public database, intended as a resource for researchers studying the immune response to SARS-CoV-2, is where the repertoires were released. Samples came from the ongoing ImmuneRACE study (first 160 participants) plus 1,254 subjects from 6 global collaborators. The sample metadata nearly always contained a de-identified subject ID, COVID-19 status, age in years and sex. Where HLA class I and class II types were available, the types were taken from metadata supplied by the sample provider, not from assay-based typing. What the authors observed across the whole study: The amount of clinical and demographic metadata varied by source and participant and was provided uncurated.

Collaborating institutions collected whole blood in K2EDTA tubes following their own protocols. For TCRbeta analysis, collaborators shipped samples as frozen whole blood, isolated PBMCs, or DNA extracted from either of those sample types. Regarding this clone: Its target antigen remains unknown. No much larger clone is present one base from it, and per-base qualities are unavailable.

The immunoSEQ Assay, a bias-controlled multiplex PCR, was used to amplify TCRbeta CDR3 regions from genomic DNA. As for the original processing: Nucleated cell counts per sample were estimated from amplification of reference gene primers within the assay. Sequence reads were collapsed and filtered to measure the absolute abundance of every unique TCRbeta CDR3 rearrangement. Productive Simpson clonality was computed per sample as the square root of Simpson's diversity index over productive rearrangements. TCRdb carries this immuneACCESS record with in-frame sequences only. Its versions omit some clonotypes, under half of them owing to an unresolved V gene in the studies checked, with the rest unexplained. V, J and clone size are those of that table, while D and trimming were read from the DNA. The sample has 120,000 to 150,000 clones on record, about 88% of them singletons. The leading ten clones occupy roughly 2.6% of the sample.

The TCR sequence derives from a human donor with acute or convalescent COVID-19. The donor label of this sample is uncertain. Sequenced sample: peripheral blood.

The CDR3 has the sequence CASSLRDSPYEQYF. The DNA sequence follows: TGTGCCAGCAGCTTGAGGGACAGCCCCTACGAGCAGTACTTC. The chain was built from TRBV11-1 and TRBJ2-7; 7 bases in the junction line up with TRBD1. Its CDR3 holds 14 amino acids, cysteine through phenylalanine. The kept DNA is CDR3 alone, 42 bases in frame from the first base. V is pruned by 3 bases and J by 2 bases, leaving 4 bases of the junction without a gene match. In the germline V gene (reference sequence), CDR1 corresponds to SGHAT and CDR2 to FQDESV.